This TCR beta chain was profiled in a study of T cells in Graves' hyperthyroidism and ophthalmopathy. The germline gives CDR1 DFQATT, CDR2 SNEGSKA (reference sequence). The V gene end was trimmed by 6 bases and the J gene end by 1 base; junction bases not matched to a gene: 6. This CDR3 region has 14 residues. The CDR3 regions of TCR beta were amplified from RNA transcripts. In the first-round RT-PCR of the TCR CDR3, the HTBI primer set was used. MiXCR, run by TCRdb on the multiplex PCR reads, gives a single entry per CDR3 protein. This table holds 250,000 to 300,000 distinct CDR3 sequences, about 19% found once.

The chain is built from TRBV20-1 and TRBJ1-1; 9 nucleotides align to TRBD1. The sequenced sample consisted of blood. This TCR came from a man aged 45 to 65 with Graves' ophthalmopathy. DNA for the CDR3: TGCAGTGCAACCCGACAGGGGGGGAACACTGAAGCTTTCTTT. Amino acid sequence: CSATRQGGNTEAFF.